The 5 T cell receptor beta chains reported below all come from one sample, sequenced in a study of breast tumors, draining lymph nodes, adjacent tissues. TCRdb reprocessed the multiplex PCR reads with MiXCR, giving one entry per CDR3 protein. The sample lists about 15,000 distinct CDR3 sequences, about 64% occurring once. Sequences were obtained from tumor-adjacent breast tissue. The receptors derive from a female donor with breast cancer. Some clones in this sample may be carry-over from other donors' samples.

This clonotype showed up many times. The chain's CDR3 is CASSLSARYGYTF. CDR3 DNA sequence: TGTGCCAGCAGTTTGAGCGCACGCTATGGCTACACCTTC. This sequence joins TRBV28 and TRBJ1-2, with D unresolved. The CDR3 spans 13 residues. CDR1 is MDHEN and CDR2 is SYDVKM in the germline V gene. V lost 3 bases and J 4 bases, leaving 9 bases between the germline ends.

The V and J genes are TRBV12-5 and TRBJ1-2; no reliable D call. V dropped 6 bases and J dropped 4 bases, with 12 bases sitting between them. There are 13 residues in the CDR3. Looked up from germline, CDR1 is LGHNT and CDR2 is FRNRAP. CDR3: CASGTTRTYGYTF. The CDR3 region has the DNA TGTGCTAGTGGAACCACGCGTACCTATGGCTACACCTTC. The full variable domain, its missing parts supplied by reference TRBV12-5 and TRBJ1-2, is DARVTQTPRHKVTEMGQEVTMRCQPILGHNTVFWYRQTMMQGLELLAYFRNRAPLDDSGMPKDRFSAEMPDATLATLKIQPSEPRDSAVYFCASGTTRTYGYTFGSGTRLTVV.

This clonotype showed up many times. Possible read error: a much larger clone is one base away. The CDR3 nucleotides are TGTGCCAGCAGTCGTTCACCTAGCGTCAATGAGCAGTCCTTC. Its protein product is CASSRSPSVNEQSF. The chain employs TRBV9 and TRBJ2-1; tentatively, D is TRBD2 (6 bases). The CDR3 has 14 amino acids. Germline values: CDR1 SGDLS, CDR2 YYNGEE. Based on the CDR3 plus reference TRBV9 and TRBJ2-1, the full variable domain is DSGVTQTPKHLITATGQRVTLRCSPRSGDLSVYWYQQSLDQGLQFLIQYYNGEERAKGNILERFSAQQFPDLHSELNLSSLELGDSALYFCASSRSPSVNEQSFGPGTRLTVL.

The J gene is TRBJ2-3, the V gene TRBV2; TRBD1 matches at 10 bases. In germline, CDR1 is SNHLY, CDR2 FYNNEI. The V gene end was trimmed by 3 bases and the J gene end by 4 bases; junction bases not matched to a gene: 1. The length of the CDR3 is 14 residues. Here the CDR3 reads CASSEGQGPDTQYF. The CDR3, as DNA: TGTGCCAGCAGTGAGGGACAGGGGCCAGATACGCAGTATTTT. Based on the CDR3 plus reference TRBV2 and TRBJ2-3, the full variable domain is EPEVTQTPSHQVTQMGQEVILRCVPISNHLYFYWYRQILGQKVEFLVSFYNNEISEKSEIFDDQFSVERPDGSNFTLKIRSTKLEDSAMYFCASSEGQGPDTQYFGPGTRLTVL.

About this clonotype: An end of the junction does not agree with germline; a read error may underlie this. The chain combines TRBV7-9 with TRBJ1-2; D is undetermined. This CDR3 spans 14 amino acids. Germline CDR1 SEHNR, CDR2 FQNEAQ (reference sequence). CDR3 in DNA: TGTGCCAGCAGCTTGATGCTTCTTAACTATGGCTATTTTTTC. Translation gives CASSLMLLNYGYFF.